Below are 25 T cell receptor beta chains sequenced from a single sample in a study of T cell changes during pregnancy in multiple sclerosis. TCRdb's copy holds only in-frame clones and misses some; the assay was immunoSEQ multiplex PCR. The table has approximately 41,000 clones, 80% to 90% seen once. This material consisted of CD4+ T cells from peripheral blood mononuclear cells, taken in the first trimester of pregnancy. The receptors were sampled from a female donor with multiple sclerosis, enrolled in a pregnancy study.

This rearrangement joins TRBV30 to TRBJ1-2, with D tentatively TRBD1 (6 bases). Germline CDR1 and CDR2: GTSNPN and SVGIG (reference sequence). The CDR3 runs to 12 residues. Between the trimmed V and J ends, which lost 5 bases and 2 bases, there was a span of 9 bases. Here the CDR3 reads CAWGQTNYGYTF. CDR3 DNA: TGTGCCTGGGGACAGACGAACTATGGCTACACCTTC. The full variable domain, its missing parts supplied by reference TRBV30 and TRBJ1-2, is SQTIHQWPATLVQPVGSPLSLECTVEGTSNPNLYWYRQAAGRGLQLLFYSVGIGQISSEVPQNLSASRPQDRQFILSSKKLLLSDSGFYLCAWGQTNYGYTFGSGTRLTVV.

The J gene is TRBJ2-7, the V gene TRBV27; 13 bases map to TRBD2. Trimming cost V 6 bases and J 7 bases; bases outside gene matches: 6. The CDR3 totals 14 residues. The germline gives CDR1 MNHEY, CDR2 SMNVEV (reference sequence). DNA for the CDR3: TGTGCCAGCAGACGTCCGGGACTAGCGGGAGAGCAGTACTTC. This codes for CASRRPGLAGEQYF.

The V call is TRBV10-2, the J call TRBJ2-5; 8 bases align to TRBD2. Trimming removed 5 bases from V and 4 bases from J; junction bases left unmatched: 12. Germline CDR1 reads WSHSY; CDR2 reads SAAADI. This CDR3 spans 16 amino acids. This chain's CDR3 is CASSMGKAGVAETQYF. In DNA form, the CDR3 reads TGCGCCAGCAGTATGGGTAAAGCGGGAGTAGCAGAGACCCAGTACTTC.

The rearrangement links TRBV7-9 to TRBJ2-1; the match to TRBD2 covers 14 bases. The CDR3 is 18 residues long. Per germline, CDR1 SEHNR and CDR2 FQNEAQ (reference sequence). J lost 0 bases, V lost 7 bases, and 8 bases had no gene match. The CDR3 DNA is TGTGCCAGCAACGGACTAGCGGGAGGCTCGAGCTCCTACAATGAGCAGTTCTTC. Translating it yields CASNGLAGGSSSYNEQFF.

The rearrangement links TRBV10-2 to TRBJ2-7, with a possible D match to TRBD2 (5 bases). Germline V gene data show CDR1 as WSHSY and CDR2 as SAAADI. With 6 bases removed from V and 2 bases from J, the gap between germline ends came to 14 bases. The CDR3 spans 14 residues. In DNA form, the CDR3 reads TGCGCCAGCAGACCTCTCGGGGTACCCTACGAGCAGTACTTC. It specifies CASRPLGVPYEQYF.

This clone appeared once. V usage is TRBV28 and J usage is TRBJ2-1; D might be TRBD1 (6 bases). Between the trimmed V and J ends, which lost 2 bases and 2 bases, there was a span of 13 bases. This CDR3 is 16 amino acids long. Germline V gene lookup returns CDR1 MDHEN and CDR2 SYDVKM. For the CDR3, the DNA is TGTGCCAGCAGTTTAGTATCCCCAGGGGCCTACAATGAGCAGTTCTTC. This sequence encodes CASSLVSPGAYNEQFF. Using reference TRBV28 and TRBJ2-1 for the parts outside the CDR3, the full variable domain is DVKVTQSSRYLVKRTGEKVFLECVQDMDHENMFWYRQDPGLGLRLIYFSYDVKMKEKGDIPEGYSVSREKKERFSLILESASTNQTSMYLCASSLVSPGAYNEQFFGPGTRLTVL.

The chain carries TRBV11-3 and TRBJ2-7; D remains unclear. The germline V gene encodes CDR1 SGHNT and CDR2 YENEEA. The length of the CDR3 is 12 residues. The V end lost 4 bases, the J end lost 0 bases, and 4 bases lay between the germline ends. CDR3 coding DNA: TGTGCCAGCAGCTACGGCTCCTACGAGCAGTACTTC. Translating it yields CASSYGSYEQYF.

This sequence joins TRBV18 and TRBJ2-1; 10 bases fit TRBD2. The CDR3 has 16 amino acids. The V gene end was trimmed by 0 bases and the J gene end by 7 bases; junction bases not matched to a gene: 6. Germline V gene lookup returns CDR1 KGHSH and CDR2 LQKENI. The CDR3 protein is CASSPPNLAGVNEQFF. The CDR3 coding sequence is TGTGCCAGCTCACCACCTAATCTAGCGGGGGTTAATGAGCAGTTCTTC.

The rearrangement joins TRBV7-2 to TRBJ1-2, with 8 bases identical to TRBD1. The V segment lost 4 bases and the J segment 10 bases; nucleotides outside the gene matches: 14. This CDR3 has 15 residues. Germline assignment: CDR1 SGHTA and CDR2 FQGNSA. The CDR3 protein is CASSSTGTGTYLYTF. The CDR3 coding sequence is TGTGCCAGCAGCTCTACCGGGACAGGTACCTATCTCTACACCTTC.

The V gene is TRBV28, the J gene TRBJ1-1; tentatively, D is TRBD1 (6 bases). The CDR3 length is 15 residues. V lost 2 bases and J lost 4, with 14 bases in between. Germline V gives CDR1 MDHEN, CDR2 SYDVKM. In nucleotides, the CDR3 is TGTGCCAGCAGTTTAGGATACAGGGAGGGCACTGAAGCTTTCTTT. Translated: CASSLGYREGTEAFF.

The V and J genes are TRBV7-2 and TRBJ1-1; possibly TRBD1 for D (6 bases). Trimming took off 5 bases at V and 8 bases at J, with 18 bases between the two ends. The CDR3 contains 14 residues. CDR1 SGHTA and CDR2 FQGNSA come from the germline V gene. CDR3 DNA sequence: TGTGCCAGCAGCCTCCATCTGGGACAACCGGAAGCTTTCTTT. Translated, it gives CASSLHLGQPEAFF.

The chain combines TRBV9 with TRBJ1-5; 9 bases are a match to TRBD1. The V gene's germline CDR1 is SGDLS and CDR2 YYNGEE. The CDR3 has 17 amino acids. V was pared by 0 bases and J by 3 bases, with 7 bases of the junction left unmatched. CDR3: CASSVGVGQGNNQPQHF. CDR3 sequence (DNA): TGTGCCAGCAGCGTAGGAGTGGGACAGGGAAACAATCAGCCCCAGCATTTT.

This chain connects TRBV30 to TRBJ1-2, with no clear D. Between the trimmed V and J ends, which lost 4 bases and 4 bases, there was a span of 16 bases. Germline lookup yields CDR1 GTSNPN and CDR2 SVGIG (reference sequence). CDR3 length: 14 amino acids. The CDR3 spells CAWTTGWRFYGYTF. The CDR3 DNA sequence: TGTGCCTGGACCACGGGATGGCGGTTCTATGGCTACACCTTC.

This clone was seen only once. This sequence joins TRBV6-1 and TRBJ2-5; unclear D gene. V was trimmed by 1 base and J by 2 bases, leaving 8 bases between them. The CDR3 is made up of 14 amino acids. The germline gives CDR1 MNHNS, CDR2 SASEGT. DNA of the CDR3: TGTGCCAGCAGTGAAGTGGCAGGACAAGAGACCCAGTACTTC. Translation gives CASSEVAGQETQYF.

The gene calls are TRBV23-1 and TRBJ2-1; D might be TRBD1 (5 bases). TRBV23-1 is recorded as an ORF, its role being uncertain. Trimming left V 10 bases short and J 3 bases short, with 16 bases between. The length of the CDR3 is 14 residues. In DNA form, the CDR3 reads TGCGCCACGACCCACCCGACAGACTACAATGAGCAGTTCTTC. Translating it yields CATTHPTDYNEQFF.

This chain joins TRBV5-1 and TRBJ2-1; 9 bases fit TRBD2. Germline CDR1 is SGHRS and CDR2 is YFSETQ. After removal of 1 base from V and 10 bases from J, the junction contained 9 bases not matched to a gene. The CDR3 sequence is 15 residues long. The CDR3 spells CASSLSGGRAGEQFF. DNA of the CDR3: TGCGCCAGCAGCTTGTCAGGCGGGAGGGCAGGGGAGCAGTTCTTC.

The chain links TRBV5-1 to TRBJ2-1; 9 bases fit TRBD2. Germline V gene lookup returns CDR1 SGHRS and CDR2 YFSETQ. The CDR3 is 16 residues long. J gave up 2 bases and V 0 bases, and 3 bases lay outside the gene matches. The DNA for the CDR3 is TGCGCCAGCAGCTTGGCTGCGGGAGGGCCCTACAATGAGCAGTTCTTC. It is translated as CASSLAAGGPYNEQFF.

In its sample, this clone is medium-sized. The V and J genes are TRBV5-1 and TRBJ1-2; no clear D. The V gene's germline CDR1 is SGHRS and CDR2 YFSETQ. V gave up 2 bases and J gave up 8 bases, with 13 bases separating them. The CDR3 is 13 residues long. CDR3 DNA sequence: TGCGCCAGCAGCTTTACGGGAGAGGAGGGCTACACCTTC. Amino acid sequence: CASSFTGEEGYTF.

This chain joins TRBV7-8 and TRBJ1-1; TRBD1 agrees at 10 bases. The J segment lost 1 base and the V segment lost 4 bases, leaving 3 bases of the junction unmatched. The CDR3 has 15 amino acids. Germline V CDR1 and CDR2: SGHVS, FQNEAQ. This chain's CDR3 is CASSYRTGGNTEAFF. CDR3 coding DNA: TGTGCCAGCAGCTACCGGACAGGGGGGAACACTGAAGCTTTCTTT.

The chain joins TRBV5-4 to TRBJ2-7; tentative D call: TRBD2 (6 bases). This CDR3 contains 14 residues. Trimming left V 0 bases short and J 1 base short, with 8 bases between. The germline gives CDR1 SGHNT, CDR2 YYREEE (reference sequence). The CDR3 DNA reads TGTGCCAGCAGCTTGGATCGGGGGTCCTACGAGCAGTACTTC. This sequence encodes CASSLDRGSYEQYF. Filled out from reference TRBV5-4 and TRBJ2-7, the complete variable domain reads ETGVTQSPTHLIKTRGQQVTLRCSSQSGHNTVSWYQQALGQGPQFIFQYYREEENGRGNFPPRFSGLQFPNYSSELNVNALELDDSALYLCASSLDRGSYEQYFGPGTRLTVT.

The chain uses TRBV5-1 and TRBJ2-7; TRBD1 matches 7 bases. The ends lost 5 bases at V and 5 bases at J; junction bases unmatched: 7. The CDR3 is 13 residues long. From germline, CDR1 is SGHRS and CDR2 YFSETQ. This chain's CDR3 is CASSSDRADEQYF. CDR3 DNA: TGCGCCAGCAGTTCCGACAGGGCGGACGAGCAGTACTTC.

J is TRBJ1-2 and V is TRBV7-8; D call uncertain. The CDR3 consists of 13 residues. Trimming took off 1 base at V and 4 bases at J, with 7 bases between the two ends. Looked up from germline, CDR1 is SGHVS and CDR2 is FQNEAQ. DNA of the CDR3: TGTGCCAGCAGCTTAGTAGTCACCTATGGCTACACCTTC. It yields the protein CASSLVVTYGYTF.

CDR3 residues: CASNRGRKTQETQYF. The CDR3 region has the DNA TGTGCCAGCAACAGGGGGCGCAAGACCCAAGAGACCCAGTACTTC. The V and J genes are TRBV6-5 and TRBJ2-5; 9 bases fit TRBD1. V lost 7 bases to trimming and J lost 1 base; unmatched junction nucleotides: 7. Germline CDR1 MNHEY, CDR2 SVGAGI. The CDR3 totals 15 residues.

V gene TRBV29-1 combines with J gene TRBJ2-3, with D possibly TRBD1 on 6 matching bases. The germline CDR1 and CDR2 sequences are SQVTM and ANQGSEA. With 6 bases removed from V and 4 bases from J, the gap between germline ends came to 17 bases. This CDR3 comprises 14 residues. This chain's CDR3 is CSVSNPQGSDTQYF. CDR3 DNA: TGCAGCGTCAGTAACCCTCAGGGGTCAGATACGCAGTATTTT.

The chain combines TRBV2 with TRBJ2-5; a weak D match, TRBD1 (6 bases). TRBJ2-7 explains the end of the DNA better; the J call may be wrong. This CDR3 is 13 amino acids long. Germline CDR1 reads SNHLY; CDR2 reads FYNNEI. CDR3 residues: CASKATGPNEQYF. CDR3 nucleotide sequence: TGTGCCAGCAAAGCGACAGGCCCGAACGAGCAGTACTTC.